This is a list of T cell receptor beta chains from one sample in a study of blood T cells in healthy people across ages. MiXCR, run by TCRdb on the 5' RACE reads, gives a single entry per CDR3 protein. The table includes over 1,500,000 distinct CDR3 sequences, around half detected once. Sequenced input: blood. The source of these receptors is a woman in her thirties or forties in good health. Both conserved end residues are part of each CDR3. The order of the fields is CDR3 protein, CDR3 DNA, D gene, V gene, clone size, J gene. The D gene is left open where the match is weak. A row's size may be missing; if present it is once, few, many or a size class.

CDR3: CASSIRQGVYTF
DNA: TGTGCCAGCAGCATAAGACAGGGCGTCTACACCTTC
D: TRBD1
V: TRBV5-6
size: few
J: TRBJ1-2

CDR3: CASSDGLGAYGYTF
DNA: TGTGCCAGCAGCGACGGATTGGGGGCTTATGGCTACACCTTC
D: NA
V: TRBV9
size: NA
J: TRBJ1-2

CDR3: CASSQEWGGRNEQFF
DNA: TGTGCCAGCAGCCAAGAGTGGGGGGGCCGGAATGAGCAGTTCTTC
D: NA
V: TRBV14
size: NA
J: TRBJ2-1

CDR3: CASSQETWGYTF
DNA: TGTGCCAGCAGCCAAGAAACCTGGGGCTACACCTTC
D: NA
V: TRBV4-2
size: NA
J: TRBJ1-2

CDR3: CASSKQGLAGGETQYF
DNA: TGTGCCAGCAGCAAGCAAGGACTAGCGGGGGGAGAGACCCAGTACTTC
D: TRBD2
V: TRBV9
size: NA
J: TRBJ2-5

CDR3: CSARATSGTGTQYF
DNA: TGCAGTGCTAGGGCGACTAGTGGCACAGGTACGCAGTATTTT
D: NA
V: TRBV20-1
size: once
J: TRBJ2-3

CDR3: CASSSLHRGLTVEQFF
DNA: TGTGCCAGCAGTTCTCTCCACAGGGGGCTTACGGTTGAGCAGTTCTTC
D: TRBD1
V: TRBV6-2/TRBV6-3
size: NA
J: TRBJ2-1

CDR3: CSVEEGDRFLSDGYTF
DNA: TGCAGCGTTGAAGAAGGGGACAGGTTCCTTTCCGATGGCTACACCTTC
D: TRBD1
V: TRBV29-1
size: few
J: TRBJ1-2

CDR3: CASSLMRGRPGEQFF
DNA: TGTGCCAGCAGCTTAATGCGGGGGCGACCTGGGGAGCAGTTCTTC
D: NA
V: TRBV7-2
size: NA
J: TRBJ2-1

CDR3: CASSSGSEYTDTQYF
DNA: TGTGCCAGCAGCTCCGGTTCTGAATACACAGATACGCAGTATTTT
D: NA
V: TRBV7-9
size: NA
J: TRBJ2-3

CDR3: CASSRSPSSGAKNIQYF
DNA: TGTGCCAGCAGCCGGAGCCCTTCCTCCGGGGCCAAAAACATTCAGTACTTC
D: NA
V: TRBV7-2
size: few
J: TRBJ2-4

CDR3: CASSQVVSGGAPHEQYF
DNA: TGTGCCAGCAGCCAAGTCGTTAGCGGGGGGGCCCCCCACGAGCAGTACTTC
D: TRBD2
V: TRBV4-2
size: NA
J: TRBJ2-7

CDR3: CASSLEGGVSYNEQYF
DNA: TGCGCCAGCAGCCTAGAAGGGGGGGTGTCGTACAATGAGCAGTACTTC
D: NA
V: TRBV4-1
size: NA
J: TRBJ2-7

CDR3: CSAPPPAAYNEQFF
DNA: TGCAGTGCTCCCCCCCCGGCGGCCTACAATGAGCAGTTCTTC
D: NA
V: TRBV20-1
size: few
J: TRBJ2-1

CDR3: CSAPPGAQETQYF
DNA: TGCAGTGCCCCGCCCGGAGCCCAAGAGACCCAGTACTTC
D: NA
V: TRBV20-1
size: few
J: TRBJ2-5

CDR3: CASSYQVVGPIYNSPLHF
DNA: TGTGCCAGCAGTTATCAAGTGGTGGGCCCAATCTATAATTCACCCCTCCACTTT
D: NA
V: TRBV6-5
size: few
J: TRBJ1-6

CDR3: CACSLRDRGTDTQYF
DNA: TGTGCCTGCAGCTTACGGGACAGGGGCACAGATACGCAGTATTTT
D: TRBD1
V: TRBV7-2
size: NA
J: TRBJ2-3

CDR3: CASSQWRGGTDTQYF
DNA: TGTGCCAGCAGCCAGTGGCGGGGGGGCACAGATACGCAGTATTTT
D: TRBD2
V: TRBV3-1
size: NA
J: TRBJ2-3

CDR3: CASSHRTGESNYGYTF
DNA: TGTGCCAGCAGCCACCGAACAGGGGAATCTAACTATGGCTACACCTTC
D: TRBD1
V: TRBV3-1
size: NA
J: TRBJ1-2

CDR3: CASSLSSGVNQPQHF
DNA: TGTGCCAGCAGTTTAAGCTCCGGGGTCAATCAGCCCCAGCATTTT
D: NA
V: TRBV12-3/TRBV12-4
size: NA
J: TRBJ1-5

CDR3: CASSPTGISGTDTQYF
DNA: TGTGCCAGCAGCCCTACAGGGATATCGGGCACAGATACGCAGTATTTT
D: NA
V: TRBV11-3
size: NA
J: TRBJ2-3

CDR3: CASSGTGRGYTF
DNA: TGTGCCAGCAGCGGGACAGGACGTGGCTACACCTTC
D: TRBD1
V: TRBV9
size: NA
J: TRBJ1-2

CDR3: CASSGLTASGGQNEQFF
DNA: TGTGCCAGCAGCGGACTCACAGCTAGCGGGGGCCAGAATGAGCAGTTCTTC
D: TRBD2
V: TRBV27
size: NA
J: TRBJ2-1

CDR3: CSARDRRTGIGNSPLHF
DNA: TGCAGTGCTAGAGATCGAAGGACAGGGATTGGTAATTCACCCCTCCACTTT
D: TRBD1
V: TRBV20-1
size: NA
J: TRBJ1-6

CDR3: CSVEWWGTDSQYF
DNA: TGCAGCGTTGAATGGTGGGGGACTGATTCGCAGTATTTT
D: NA
V: TRBV29-1
size: NA
J: TRBJ2-3

CDR3: CASSFSRGGADTQYF
DNA: TGTGCCAGCAGCTTCTCCAGGGGCGGGGCAGATACGCAGTATTTT
D: NA
V: TRBV7-2
size: NA
J: TRBJ2-3

CDR3: CASGAVGAGTYNEQFF
DNA: TGTGCCAGCGGCGCGGTGGGAGCGGGGACCTACAATGAGCAGTTCTTC
D: TRBD2
V: TRBV9
size: NA
J: TRBJ2-1

CDR3: CASSRDISYNEQFF
DNA: TGCGCCAGCAGTCGCGACATATCCTACAATGAGCAGTTCTTC
D: NA
V: TRBV4-3
size: few
J: TRBJ2-1

CDR3: CASSQELAGIFGANVLTF
DNA: TGCGCCAGCAGCCAAGAACTAGCGGGCATCTTTGGGGCCAACGTCCTGACTTTC
D: TRBD2
V: TRBV4-3
size: few
J: TRBJ2-6

CDR3: CSVDGLAGPSGANVLTF
DNA: TGCAGCGTTGATGGACTAGCGGGGCCCTCTGGGGCCAACGTCCTGACTTTC
D: TRBD2
V: TRBV29-1
size: few
J: TRBJ2-6

CDR3: CASSLFISTVPETQYF
DNA: TGTGCCAGCAGCCTCTTTATAAGCACGGTCCCCGAGACCCAGTACTTC
D: NA
V: TRBV12-3/TRBV12-4
size: NA
J: TRBJ2-5

CDR3: CASSTEPLGPHQPYEQYF
DNA: TGCGCCAGCAGCACCGAACCACTAGGACCTCATCAGCCCTACGAGCAGTACTTC
D: NA
V: TRBV5-1
size: NA
J: TRBJ2-7

CDR3: CASSQGGTGTYEQYF
DNA: TGCGCCAGCAGCCAAGGCGGGACTGGCACCTACGAGCAGTACTTC
D: NA
V: TRBV4-3
size: few
J: TRBJ2-7

CDR3: CASSSRLAGPADTQYF
DNA: TGTGCCAGCAGTTCGAGACTAGCCGGTCCCGCAGATACGCAGTATTTT
D: TRBD2
V: TRBV12-3/TRBV12-4
size: few
J: TRBJ2-3

CDR3: CASSPAEGLSNQPQHF
DNA: TGTGCCAGCAGTCCTGCCGAGGGTCTGAGCAATCAGCCCCAGCATTTT
D: NA
V: TRBV12-3/TRBV12-4
size: few
J: TRBJ1-5

CDR3: CASSTTGTRETQYF
DNA: TGTGCCAGCAGCACCACAGGGACTCGCGAGACCCAGTACTTC
D: NA
V: TRBV7-3
size: NA
J: TRBJ2-5

CDR3: CASRLAGGILAKNIQYF
DNA: TGTGCCAGCAGACTAGCGGGGGGTATCCTAGCCAAAAACATTCAGTACTTC
D: TRBD2
V: TRBV28
size: NA
J: TRBJ2-4

CDR3: CASSLGGTSLFF
DNA: TGTGCCAGCAGCTTAGGTGGGACTAGCCTGTTCTTC
D: TRBD2
V: TRBV7-2
size: NA
J: TRBJ2-1

CDR3: CASTGRDTQYF
DNA: TGTGCCAGCACTGGAAGAGATACGCAGTATTTT
D: NA
V: TRBV2
size: NA
J: TRBJ2-3

CDR3: CSAGTGGSREQYF
DNA: TGCAGTGCCGGGACAGGGGGAAGCCGCGAGCAGTACTTC
D: TRBD1
V: TRBV20-1
size: NA
J: TRBJ2-7

CDR3: CASSLRVLAGYNEQYF
DNA: TGTGCCAGCAGCTTAAGGGTACTAGCGGGTTACAATGAGCAGTACTTC
D: TRBD2
V: TRBV7-3
size: NA
J: TRBJ2-5

CDR3: CASSPSKGRYEQYF
DNA: TGTGCCAGCAGCCCCTCGAAGGGACGCTACGAGCAGTACTTC
D: NA
V: TRBV7-2
size: NA
J: TRBJ2-7

CDR3: CASTRRRDLAGDQETQYF
DNA: TGTGCCAGCACAAGACGACGGGACCTAGCGGGAGACCAAGAGACCCAGTACTTC
D: TRBD2
V: TRBV9
size: few
J: TRBJ2-5

CDR3: CASSFVSGTGNYGYTF
DNA: TGCGCCAGCAGCTTTGTTTCGGGGACGGGTAACTATGGCTACACCTTC
D: NA
V: TRBV5-1
size: NA
J: TRBJ1-2

CDR3: CASSLAEEQYF
DNA: TGTGCCAGCAGTCTGGCGGAAGAGCAGTACTTC
D: NA
V: TRBV6-5
size: few
J: TRBJ2-7

CDR3: CASRVGGVYNEQFF
DNA: TGTGCCAGCAGGGTTGGGGGGGTTTACAATGAGCAGTTCTTC
D: TRBD2
V: TRBV4-2
size: NA
J: TRBJ2-1

CDR3: CASTPAGSKGQPQHF
DNA: TGTGCCAGCACCCCAGCGGGGAGTAAGGGTCAGCCCCAGCATTTT
D: NA
V: TRBV7-8
size: NA
J: TRBJ1-5

CDR3: CASSSSGGPGDTEYF
DNA: TGTGCCAGCAGTTCTAGCGGGGGGCCGGGAGATACGGAGTATTTT
D: TRBD2
V: TRBV12-3/TRBV12-4
size: NA
J: TRBJ2-3

CDR3: CASSLRDVWSSYNEQFF
DNA: TGTGCCAGCAGTTTAAGGGACGTATGGAGCTCCTACAATGAGCAGTTCTTC
D: NA
V: TRBV27
size: few
J: TRBJ2-1

CDR3: CASSGTYGTDTQYF
DNA: TGTGCCAGCAGTGGGACATACGGCACAGATACGCAGTATTTT
D: NA
V: TRBV2
size: NA
J: TRBJ2-3

CDR3: CASSLVGTSGGAYNEQFF
DNA: TGTGCCAGCAGCTTAGTCGGGACTAGCGGGGGGGCCTACAATGAGCAGTTCTTC
D: TRBD2
V: TRBV7-2
size: NA
J: TRBJ2-1

CDR3: CASSELRDRGRNGYTF
DNA: TGTGCCAGCAGTGAACTCCGGGACAGGGGGCGGAATGGCTACACCTTC
D: TRBD1
V: TRBV27
size: few
J: TRBJ1-2